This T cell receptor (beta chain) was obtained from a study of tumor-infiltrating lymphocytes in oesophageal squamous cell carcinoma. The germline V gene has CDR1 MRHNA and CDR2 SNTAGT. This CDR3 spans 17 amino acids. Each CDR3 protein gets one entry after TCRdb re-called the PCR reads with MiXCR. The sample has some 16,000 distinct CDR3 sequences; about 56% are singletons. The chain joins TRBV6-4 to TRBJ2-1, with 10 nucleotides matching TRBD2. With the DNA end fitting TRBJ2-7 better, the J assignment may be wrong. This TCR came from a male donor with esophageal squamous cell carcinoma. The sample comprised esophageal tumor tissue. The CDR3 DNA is TGTGCCAGCAGTTCGCCCTCTAGCGGGAGCTCCTACAATGAGCAGTACTTC. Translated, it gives CASSSPSSGSSYNEQYF.